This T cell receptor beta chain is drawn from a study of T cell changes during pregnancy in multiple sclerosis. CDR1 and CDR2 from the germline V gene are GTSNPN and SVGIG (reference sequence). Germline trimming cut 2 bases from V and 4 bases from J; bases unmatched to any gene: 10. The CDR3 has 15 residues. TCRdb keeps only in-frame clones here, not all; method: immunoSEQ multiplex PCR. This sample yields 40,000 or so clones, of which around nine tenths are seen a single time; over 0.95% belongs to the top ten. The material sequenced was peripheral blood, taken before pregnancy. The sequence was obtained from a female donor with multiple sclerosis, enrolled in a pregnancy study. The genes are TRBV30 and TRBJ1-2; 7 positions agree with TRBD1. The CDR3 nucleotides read TGTGCCTGGAGTCAAACAACAGGGGTTTCCTATGGCTACACCTTC. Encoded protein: CAWSQTTGVSYGYTF.